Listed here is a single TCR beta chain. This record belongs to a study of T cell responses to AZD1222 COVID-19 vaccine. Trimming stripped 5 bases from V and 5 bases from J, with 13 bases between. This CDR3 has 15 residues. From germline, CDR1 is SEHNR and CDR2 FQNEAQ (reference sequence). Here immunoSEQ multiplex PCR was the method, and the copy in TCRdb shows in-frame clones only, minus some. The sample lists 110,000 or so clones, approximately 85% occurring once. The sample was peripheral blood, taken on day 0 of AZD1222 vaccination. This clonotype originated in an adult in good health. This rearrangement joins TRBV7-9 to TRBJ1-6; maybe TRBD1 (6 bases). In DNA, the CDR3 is TGTGCCAGCAGCCCTCGGGGGGCCAATAATTCACCCCTCCACTTT. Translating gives CASSPRGANNSPLHF.